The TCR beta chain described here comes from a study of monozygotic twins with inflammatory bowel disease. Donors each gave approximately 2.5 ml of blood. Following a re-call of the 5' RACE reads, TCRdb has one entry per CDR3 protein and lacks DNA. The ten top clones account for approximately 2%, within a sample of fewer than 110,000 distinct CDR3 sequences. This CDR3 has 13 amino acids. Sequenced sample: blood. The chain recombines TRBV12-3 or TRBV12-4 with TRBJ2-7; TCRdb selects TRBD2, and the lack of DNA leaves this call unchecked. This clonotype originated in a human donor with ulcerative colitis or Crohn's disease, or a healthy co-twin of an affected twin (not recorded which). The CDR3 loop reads CASSFRRGYEQYF.